The following is a T cell receptor beta chain sequence with its context. Its specificity is not known. The data were obtained in a study of T cell responses to AZD1222 COVID-19 vaccine. Study-wide findings and caveats: The sample set comprised mostly white British donors with more females, and clonal diversity was possibly underestimated.

Assay used: immunoSEQ multiplex PCR; TCRdb lists only in-frame clones, some missing. The sample yields 90,000 to 120,000 clones, roughly nine tenths seen once. This TCR derives from an adult in good health. Sequences were derived from peripheral blood, sampled on day 0 of AZD1222 vaccination.

The CDR3 region has the DNA TGTGCCAGCAGCAACAGGCGAAAACGGGAGGGTGGGTACGAGCAGTACTTC. Residues: CASSNRRKREGGYEQYF. The chain joins TRBV21-1 to TRBJ2-7; the DNA was not used to check the table's D call, TRBD2. TRBV21-1 is a recognized pseudogene. This CDR3 comprises 17 residues.